What follows are 11 T cell receptor beta chains derived from one specimen sequenced in a study of technical replicates of blood from several donors. Only in-frame clones appear in the TCRdb table, and some are missing; sequencing was by immunoSEQ multiplex PCR. The sample consists of 80,000 to 90,000 clones, 90% to 95% of them appearing once. The sequencing sample was made of T cells isolated from PBMCs. The origin of the receptors is a human donor in good health.

The chain employs TRBV28 and TRBJ1-1, with 7 nucleotides matching TRBD1. The V gene's germline CDR1 is MDHEN and CDR2 SYDVKM. This CDR3 spans 13 amino acids. Trimming took 3 bases from V and 6 from J; bases not matched to a gene: 4. The CDR3 spells CASSFLTGPEAFF. DNA for the CDR3: TGTGCCAGCAGTTTCCTGACAGGGCCTGAAGCTTTCTTT.

V usage is TRBV30 and J usage is TRBJ1-1; perhaps TRBD1 as D (5 bases). The CDR3 consists of 12 residues. Germline-derived CDR1 and CDR2 are GTSNPN and SVGIG (reference sequence). V dropped 0 bases and J dropped 8 bases, with 10 bases sitting between them. In DNA form, the CDR3 reads TGTGCCTGGAGTGTTGGACACATGGAAGCTTTCTTT. Protein product: CAWSVGHMEAFF.

The count of this clone is one. This chain connects TRBV9 to TRBJ2-3, with D perhaps matching TRBD2 (7 bases). Trimming shortened V by 6 bases and J by 5 bases, and 25 bases separated the two germline ends. Germline V gene data show CDR1 as SGDLS and CDR2 as YYNGEE. This CDR3 region has 17 residues. The CDR3 DNA reads as TGTGCCAGCACGCCGAGTCCGGGGGGCCGTAATCAAGATACGCAGTATTTT. Its translation: CASTPSPGGRNQDTQYF.

This clone has only one observation. V and J are TRBV5-1 and TRBJ2-3; 10 positions match TRBD2. CDR3 length: 15 residues. Germline V CDR1 and CDR2: SGHRS, YFSETQ. V trimming: 2 bases; J trimming: 6 bases; junction bases outside the gene matches: 6. The CDR3 spells CASSFLAGVGDTQYF. CDR3 sequence (DNA): TGCGCCAGCAGCTTTCTAGCGGGAGTCGGTGATACGCAGTATTTT. The full variable domain, completed using reference TRBV5-1 and TRBJ2-3, is KAGVTQTPRYLIKTRGQQVTLSCSPISGHRSVSWYQQTPGQGLQFLFEYFSETQRNKGNFPGRFSGRQFSNSRSEMNVSTLELGDSALYLCASSFLAGVGDTQYFGPGTRLTVL.

The rearrangement uses TRBV7-2 and TRBJ2-1; TRBD2 matches at 9 bases. Unmatched junction bases numbered 10, after V lost 4 bases and J lost 6 bases. The CDR3 totals 16 residues. Germline CDR1 and CDR2: SGHTA and FQGNSA. CDR3 nucleotide sequence: TGTGCCAGCAGCTACGGCCCGTGGCGGGGGGGCAATGAGCAGTTCTTC. This codes for CASSYGPWRGGNEQFF. Full variable domain (outside the CDR3, taken from reference TRBV7-2 and TRBJ2-1): GAGVSQSPSNKVTEKGKDVELRCDPISGHTALYWYRQSLGQGLEFLIYFQGNSAPDKSGLPSDRFSAERTGGSVSTLTIQRTQQEDSAVYLCASSYGPWRGGNEQFFGPGTRLTVL.

The J gene is TRBJ1-2, the V gene TRBV6-6; D is uncertain. Germline V CDR1 and CDR2: MNHNY, SVGAGI (reference sequence). V was trimmed by 6 bases and J by 8 bases, leaving 19 bases between them. This CDR3 spans 14 amino acids. The CDR3 DNA sequence: TGTGCCAGCAGACCGGGTGGCATAATGTACGGCTACACCTTC. Translating it yields CASRPGGIMYGYTF.

The V gene is TRBV5-1, the J gene TRBJ2-7; TRBD1 is a possible D gene (5 bases). V was shortened by 4 bases and J by 2 bases, with 13 bases between the two germline ends. Per germline, CDR1 SGHRS and CDR2 YFSETQ. The CDR3 length is 14 residues. CDR3 nucleotide sequence: TGCGCCAGCAGCCTGGCACAGGTCCCCTACGAGCAGTACTTC. It yields the protein CASSLAQVPYEQYF.

The chain joins TRBV4-1 to TRBJ1-1; possible D gene TRBD1, 6 bases. Trimming took 6 bases from V and 3 from J, leaving 23 bases between them. The CDR3 loop spans 17 amino acids. Germline V gene lookup returns CDR1 MGHRA and CDR2 YSYEKL. The CDR3 sequence: CASRSTQGFQRYTEAFF. The CDR3 nucleotides are TGCGCCAGCAGGTCCACACAGGGTTTTCAGAGGTACACTGAAGCTTTCTTT.

The chain combines TRBV9 with TRBJ2-1, with D tentatively TRBD1 (7 bases). Germline V CDR1 and CDR2: SGDLS, YYNGEE. The CDR3 consists of 14 residues. Trimming removed 3 bases at V and 6 bases at J, with 13 bases between. CDR3 sequence (DNA): TGTGCCAGCAGCGGGGGGGACAGAATCAATGAGCAGTTCTTC. This encodes CASSGGDRINEQFF.

The chain uses TRBV5-1 and TRBJ1-5, with D unclear. The CDR3 loop spans 15 amino acids. The germline V and J ends were trimmed by 0 bases and 5 bases, with 12 bases remaining between them. Germline V gives CDR1 SGHRS, CDR2 YFSETQ. The CDR3 loop reads CASSLVGGQDQPQHF. In DNA form, the CDR3 reads TGCGCCAGCAGCTTGGTTGGAGGGCAGGATCAGCCCCAGCATTTT.

The V and J genes are TRBV7-8 and TRBJ1-1; 8 positions agree with TRBD1. CDR1 and CDR2 from the germline V gene are SGHVS and FQNEAQ. This CDR3 contains 14 residues. V lost 2 bases and J lost 4; bases outside the gene matches: 3. The CDR3 is CASSLKGTGTEAFF. The CDR3 coding sequence is TGTGCCAGCAGCTTAAAAGGGACAGGCACTGAAGCTTTCTTT. Based on the CDR3 plus reference TRBV7-8 and TRBJ1-1, the full variable domain is GAGVSQSPRYKVAKRGQDVALRCDPISGHVSLFWYQQALGQGPEFLTYFQNEAQLDKSGLPSDRFFAERPEGSVSTLKIQRTQQEDSAVYLCASSLKGTGTEAFFGQGTRLTVV.